This passage covers 19 T cell receptor beta chains from one sample sequenced in a study of Ad26.COV2.S vaccination and SARS-CoV-2 variants. The method was immunoSEQ multiplex PCR; TCRdb's version includes in-frame clones alone and lacks a portion of them. Found here are about 400,000 clones, 80% to 90% of them singletons; the top ten hold more than 3%. The treatment was: 15 to 20 received Ad26.COV2.S at low or high dose, single or two shots; about five received placebo; per-sample allocation not given. Sampling took place 63 days after the first vaccine or placebo injection. The sequencing used peripheral blood, collected in a trial of Ad26.COV2.S vaccine versus placebo. Receptors were obtained from a person aged 18-60 years who received the Ad26.COV2.S COVID-19 vaccine or a placebo.

The chain carries TRBV6-6 and TRBJ1-5; no clear D. Trimming shortened V by 7 bases and J by 6 bases, and 10 bases separated the two germline ends. The length of the CDR3 is 12 residues. Germline V gene lookup returns CDR1 MNHNY and CDR2 SVGAGI (reference sequence). CDR3 coding DNA: TGTGCCAGCATGTCGGAATCTCAGCCCCAGCATTTT. Translated: CASMSESQPQHF.

The gene calls are TRBV5-1 and TRBJ2-3, with TRBD2 as a possible D gene (7 bases). From germline, CDR1 is SGHRS and CDR2 YFSETQ. The CDR3 is made up of 18 amino acids. With 4 bases removed from V and 1 base from J, the gap between germline ends came to 22 bases. The DNA for the CDR3 is TGCGCCAGCAGCCAAACTCGGGGCGGGGGCAAGGGCACAGATACGCAGTATTTT. Translating gives CASSQTRGGGKGTDTQYF.

This clone occurred a few times. The junction differs from germline at one of its ends, possibly a read error. This chain uses TRBV14 with TRBJ2-7; D is uncertain. There are 13 residues in the CDR3. CDR1 SGHDN and CDR2 FVKESK come from the germline V gene. The CDR3 spells CASSQDVGHGLVF. In DNA, the CDR3 is TGTGCCAGCAGCCAAGATGTTGGGCACGGATTAGTCTTC.

V and J are TRBV27 and TRBJ2-2, with TRBD1 as a possible D gene (7 bases). The V gene's germline CDR1 is MNHEY and CDR2 SMNVEV (reference sequence). V was shortened by 2 bases and J by 7 bases, with 20 bases between the two germline ends. This CDR3 is 17 amino acids long. CDR3 sequence: CASSLSGRGEYHGELFF. In DNA, the CDR3 is TGTGCCAGCAGTTTAAGTGGCAGGGGGGAATATCACGGGGAGCTGTTTTTT.

The rearrangement links TRBV7-9 to TRBJ1-5, with D possibly TRBD1 on 5 matching bases. The ends were cut back, 4 bases at V and 4 bases at J, with 17 bases in the middle. This CDR3 comprises 16 residues. CDR1 is SEHNR and CDR2 is FQNEAQ in the germline V gene (reference sequence). The CDR3 DNA reads TGTGCCAGCAGCTCCGGGGAACAGGCATGGAATCAGCCCCAGCATTTT. It is translated as CASSSGEQAWNQPQHF.

The chain uses TRBV19 and TRBJ2-3, with 7 bases that match TRBD2. This CDR3 spans 15 amino acids. CDR1 and CDR2 (germline): LNHDA, SQIVND (reference sequence). V lost 7 bases and J lost 3; bases outside the gene matches: 10. CDR3 sequence reads: CASNPRAGETDTQYF. CDR3 bases: TGTGCCAGTAACCCACGGGCGGGGGAGACAGATACGCAGTATTTT.

This chain connects TRBV7-2 to TRBJ2-2; 13 bases fit TRBD2. Germline CDR1 and CDR2: SGHTA and FQGNSA. The V gene end was trimmed by 1 base and the J gene end by 5 bases; junction bases not matched to a gene: 7. The CDR3 loop spans 18 amino acids. The CDR3 DNA reads TGTGCCAGCAGCTTAGTCACTAGCGGGGGGGCTCGGACCGGGGAGCTGTTTTTT. Its translation: CASSLVTSGGARTGELFF.

This clone was counted once. The identical CDR3 is also encoded by other nucleotide sequences in the sample. This chain joins TRBV19 and TRBJ1-2, with D possibly matching TRBD1 (5 bases). The length of the CDR3 is 16 residues. Germline V lookup: CDR1 LNHDA, CDR2 SQIVND (reference sequence). With 6 bases removed from V and 1 base from J, the gap between germline ends came to 18 bases. The CDR3 loop is CASSLGTGSVNYGYTF. The CDR3 DNA is TGTGCCAGTAGCCTGGGGACGGGGAGCGTTAACTATGGCTACACCTTC.

The chain couples TRBV6-5 to TRBJ1-1; TRBD1 is a possible D gene (6 bases). Germline CDR1 MNHEY, CDR2 SVGAGI. This CDR3 is 14 amino acids long. V dropped 6 bases and J dropped 1 base, with 12 bases sitting between them. The CDR3 here is CASSRQAGNTEAFF. The DNA of the CDR3 is TGTGCCAGCAGCCGACAGGCAGGGAACACTGAAGCTTTCTTT.

This clone was recorded only once. The chain combines TRBV15 with TRBJ1-5, with D hard to call. V lost 5 bases to trimming and J lost 0 bases, with 14 bases between them. In germline, CDR1 is LNHNV, CDR2 YYDKDF (reference sequence). The CDR3 extends over 16 amino acids. CDR3 sequence (DNA): TGTGCCACCAGCCTCCGTGACGGCCATAGCAATCAGCCCCAGCATTTT. This translates into CATSLRDGHSNQPQHF.

The chain employs TRBV14 and TRBJ1-5; 7 bases match TRBD1. The CDR3 is 19 amino acids. Germline CDR1 and CDR2: SGHDN and FVKESK. V shed 1 base, J shed 1 base, and the junction held 13 bases outside the gene matches. The DNA of the CDR3 is TGTGCCAGCAGCCAAGTAGTCGACAGGGAGTCAGTAAGCAATCAGCCCCAGCATTTT. Translation gives CASSQVVDRESVSNQPQHF.

The chain employs TRBV4-1 and TRBJ1-1; no clear D gene. CDR3 length: 13 amino acids. V lost 0 bases and J 5 bases, leaving 7 bases between the germline ends. Germline values: CDR1 MGHRA, CDR2 YSYEKL. The CDR3 spells CASSQEERTEAFF. In DNA form, the CDR3 reads TGCGCCAGCAGCCAAGAGGAGAGGACTGAAGCTTTCTTT.

The chain employs TRBV9 and TRBJ1-2; D not certain. The germline V and J ends were trimmed by 3 bases and 8 bases, with 14 bases remaining between them. The CDR3 is 13 amino acids. CDR1 SGDLS and CDR2 YYNGEE come from the germline V gene. CDR3 coding DNA: TGTGCCAGCAGCGCACCGGGCCGACTCGGCTACACCTTC. This translates into CASSAPGRLGYTF.

This clone was counted a few times. The V and J genes are TRBV24-1 and TRBJ1-4; D remains unclear. The V gene lost 11 bases and the J gene lost 0 bases, with 12 bases spanning the gap. Germline CDR1 reads KGHDR; CDR2 reads SFDVKD. The CDR3 is made up of 14 amino acids. The CDR3 loop is CAREQLATNEKLFF. For the CDR3, the DNA is TGTGCCAGGGAACAGCTTGCAACTAATGAAAAACTGTTTTTT.

V gene TRBV5-1 combines with J gene TRBJ2-3, with D possibly called TRBD1 or TRBD2 (5 bases each). Between the trimmed V and J ends, which lost 0 bases and 9 bases, there was a span of 17 bases. Looked up from germline, CDR1 is SGHRS and CDR2 is YFSETQ. The CDR3 runs 15 residues. The CDR3 sequence is CASSLVGRTGGTQYF. The CDR3 DNA follows: TGCGCCAGCAGCTTGGTGGGACGGACTGGCGGCACGCAGTATTTT.

The chain couples TRBV4-1 to TRBJ1-4; 8 nucleotides align to TRBD1. The CDR3 runs to 13 residues. Germline CDR1 MGHRA, CDR2 YSYEKL. Losses at the gene ends were 4 bases for V and 8 bases for J; bases not matched to a gene: 3. CDR3 DNA sequence: TGCGCCAGCAGCCTAGGACAGGGCGAAAAACTGTTTTTT. Encoded protein: CASSLGQGEKLFF.

The chain joins TRBV7-9 to TRBJ2-7; either TRBD1 or TRBD2 may fit D (5 bases each). V lost 5 bases, J lost 5 bases, and 10 bases lay in between. From germline, CDR1 is SEHNR and CDR2 FQNEAQ (reference sequence). This CDR3 has 12 amino acids. DNA for the CDR3: TGTGCCAGCAGCCTGGGACCCCACGAGCAGTACTTC. Protein product: CASSLGPHEQYF.

This rearrangement joins TRBV7-9 to TRBJ2-6, with D tentatively TRBD2 (5 bases). The V end lost 1 base, the J end lost 3 bases, and 7 bases lay between the germline ends. CDR1 and CDR2 from the germline V gene are SEHNR and FQNEAQ (reference sequence). The CDR3 length is 15 residues. The CDR3 loop is CASSLGGIGANVLTF. Written as DNA, the CDR3 is TGTGCCAGCAGCTTAGGAGGGATTGGGGCCAACGTCCTGACTTTC.

The CDR3 DNA follows: TGCGCCAGCAGTTGGGGACCTAGCGGGGGGAACACCGGGGAGCTGTTTTTT. It specifies CASSWGPSGGNTGELFF. This chain links TRBV5-1 with TRBJ2-2, with 10 bases lining up with TRBD2. V lost 5 bases to trimming and J lost 1 base; unmatched junction nucleotides: 8. CDR1 SGHRS and CDR2 YFSETQ come from the germline V gene. This CDR3 has 17 amino acids.